The TCR beta chain described here comes from a study of blood T cell repertoires in COVID-19. Study summary: Donors in the United States, Italy and Spain gave samples during acute or convalescent COVID-19. The analysed material was cDNA or gDNA that came from T cells, B-cell-depleted T cells, or PBMCs.

Per the study methods: Quantification of nucleated cells was approximated via reference gene primer amplification. Generated by immunoSEQ multiplex PCR, the TCRdb table keeps only in-frame clones and is missing some. From that table come the V and J calls and clone size; the DNA was used to work out D and trimming. The top ten hold 8% to 9.5% of the sample, which has around 250,000 clones, under 90% seen once. This receptor was obtained from a human donor in a cohort sampled during active COVID-19. Sequenced sample: peripheral blood.

The CDR3 is CASSRDWVETQYF. The CDR3 DNA reads TGTGCCAGCAGCCGGGACTGGGTAGAGACCCAGTACTTC. J is TRBJ2-5 and V is TRBV7-2, with a tentative D call TRBD2 (6 bases). Looked up from germline, CDR1 is SGHTA and CDR2 is FQGNSA. The CDR3 has 13 residues. V was shortened by 5 bases and J by 4 bases, with 11 bases between the two germline ends.